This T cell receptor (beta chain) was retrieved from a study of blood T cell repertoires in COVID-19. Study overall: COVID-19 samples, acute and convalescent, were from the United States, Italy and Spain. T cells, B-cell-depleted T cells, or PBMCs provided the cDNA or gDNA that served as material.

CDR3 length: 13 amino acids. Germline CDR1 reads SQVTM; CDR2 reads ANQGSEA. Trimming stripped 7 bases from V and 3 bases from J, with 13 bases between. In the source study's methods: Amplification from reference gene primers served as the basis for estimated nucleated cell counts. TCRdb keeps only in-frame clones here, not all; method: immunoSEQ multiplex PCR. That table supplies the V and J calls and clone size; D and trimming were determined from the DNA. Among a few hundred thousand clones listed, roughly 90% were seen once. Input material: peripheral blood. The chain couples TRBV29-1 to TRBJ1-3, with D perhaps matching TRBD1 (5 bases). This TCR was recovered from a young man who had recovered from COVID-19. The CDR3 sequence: CSGEVGGGNTIYF. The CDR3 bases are TGCAGCGGCGAAGTGGGGGGTGGAAACACCATATATTTT.